The entry below describes one TCR beta chain. The source of the sample is a study of shared clonotypes between healthy human individuals. The authors divided CD4+ cells into CD45RA+ naive and CD45RA-negative memory subsets. Germline V CDR1 and CDR2: LNHDA, SQIVND (reference sequence). Trimming took off 1 base at V and 5 bases at J, with 14 bases between the two ends. The CDR3 is 15 amino acids. Several immunoSEQ plates received, in even portions, the genomic DNA of each subset. The DNA input per sorted-subset replicate PCR was about 180 ng, corresponding to some 30,000 T cell genomes. Repertoires were generated with immunoSEQ multiplex PCR, while TCRdb's copy carries only in-frame clones and drops some. The data hold about 2.3 million clones, with more than 85% observed a single time.

Sequencing was carried out using naive CD4+ T cells from PBMCs. Noted subset: CD45RA+ positively selected. This clonotype was obtained from a man aged 18 to 29 in good health. Some clones in this sample may be carry-over from other donors' samples. V and J are TRBV19 and TRBJ1-1, with D possibly being TRBD1 (6 bases). The CDR3 loop reads CASSIVGRGFTEAFF. CDR3 coding DNA: TGTGCCAGTAGTATAGTAGGCAGGGGTTTTACTGAAGCTTTCTTT.